One sample yielded the 5 T cell receptor beta chains listed below, sequenced in a study of cytomegalovirus exposure and HLA in healthy donors. Both 60 Vbeta primers and 13 Jbeta primers went into the PCR. Clones were sequenced by immunoSEQ multiplex PCR, and TCRdb holds only the in-frame ones, with some missing. The table has 150,000 to 200,000 clones, almost 85% seen once; the top ten hold 0.25% to 0.3%. The sequenced sample consisted of PBMCs. The receptors were sampled from a boy between 10 and 17 years old in good health and CMV-seronegative.

The chain employs TRBV27 and TRBJ1-2; D gene ambiguous. Trimming took off 10 bases at V and 7 bases at J, with 13 bases between the two ends. This CDR3 spans 11 amino acids. CDR1 and CDR2 from the germline V gene are MNHEY and SMNVEV (reference sequence). CDR3: CATLEGSGYTF. CDR3 nucleotides: TGTGCCACCCTAGAAGGCAGTGGCTACACCTTC.

The rearrangement joins TRBV4-3 to TRBJ2-5; 7 bases are shared with TRBD1. The DNA end favors TRBJ2-7, so the J call may be wrong. CDR1 LGHNA and CDR2 YSLEER come from the germline V gene. The length of the CDR3 is 17 residues. The CDR3 sequence is CASSHTYRGPSSYEQYF. The CDR3, as DNA: TGCGCCAGCAGCCACACCTACAGGGGCCCCAGCTCCTACGAGCAGTACTTC.

This clone was counted a few times. The chain combines TRBV6-1 with TRBJ1-5; 9 bases line up with TRBD1. This CDR3 spans 18 amino acids. V was pared by 4 bases and J by 0 bases, with 10 bases of the junction left unmatched. Germline-derived CDR1 and CDR2 are MNHNS and SASEGT. The CDR3: CASSGGTGTGYSNQPQHF. The CDR3 region has the DNA TGTGCCAGCAGTGGGGGGACCGGGACAGGGTATAGCAATCAGCCCCAGCATTTT.

V is TRBV9 and J is TRBJ1-4; D possibly corresponds to TRBD1 (6 bases). V gave up 4 bases and J gave up 8 bases, with 18 bases separating them. Germline lookup yields CDR1 SGDLS and CDR2 YYNGEE. There are 15 residues in the CDR3. The CDR3 loop reads CASSQSTGGGEKLFF. The CDR3 DNA reads TGTGCCAGCAGCCAATCCACCGGGGGGGGCGAAAAACTGTTTTTT.

This CDR3 reads CASSLGARETQYF. CDR3 nucleotide sequence: TGTGCCAGCAGCCTGGGGGCCCGGGAGACCCAGTACTTC. The rearrangement uses TRBV5-6 and TRBJ2-5; tentative D call: TRBD1 (6 bases). The CDR3 loop spans 13 amino acids. Trimming removed 4 bases at V and 5 bases at J, with 12 bases between. The V gene's germline CDR1 is SGHDT and CDR2 YYEEEE. The whole variable domain, filled in from reference TRBV5-6 and TRBJ2-5, reads DAGVTQSPTHLIKTRGQQVTLRCSPKSGHDTVSWYQQALGQGPQFIFQYYEEEERQRGNFPDRFSGHQFPNYSSELNVNALLLGDSALYLCASSLGARETQYFGPGTRLLVL.